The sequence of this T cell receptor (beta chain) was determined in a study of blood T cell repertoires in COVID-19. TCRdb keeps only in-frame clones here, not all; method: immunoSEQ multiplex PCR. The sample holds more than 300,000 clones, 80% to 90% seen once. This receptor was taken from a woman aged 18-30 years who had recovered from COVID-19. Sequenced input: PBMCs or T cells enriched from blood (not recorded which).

The chain's CDR3 is CASSLVSGVRETQYF. As DNA, the CDR3 is TGTGCCAGCAGCTTGGTCAGCGGGGTCCGTGAGACCCAGTACTTC. The genes are TRBV5-4 and TRBJ2-5; 7 bases map to TRBD2. The V and J ends lost 0 bases and 5 bases, in that order; junction bases with no gene match: 7. The germline gives CDR1 SGHNT, CDR2 YYREEE (reference sequence). This CDR3 contains 15 residues.